Below, 22 T cell receptor beta chains from the same sample are listed, as sequenced in a study of shared clonotypes between healthy human individuals. Assay: immunoSEQ multiplex PCR; the TCRdb copy retains only in-frame clones and omits some. The sample shows hundreds of thousands of clones, over 60% of them seen only once. The sequenced material came from PBMCs. These receptors were obtained from a middle-aged woman in good health. Some clones in this sample may be carry-over from other donors' samples.

The chain recombines TRBV28 with TRBJ1-4, with D perhaps TRBD1 (5 bases). The CDR3 loop spans 14 amino acids. V was trimmed by 2 bases and J by 8 bases, leaving 12 bases between them. Per germline, CDR1 MDHEN and CDR2 SYDVKM. The CDR3: CASSLGRVREKLFF. In DNA form, the CDR3 reads TGTGCCAGCAGTTTAGGCAGGGTGCGGGAAAAACTGTTTTTT.

V is TRBV7-9 and J is TRBJ2-5; D not certain. TRBJ2-7 matches the DNA end more closely, so the J call is doubtful. The CDR3 has 13 amino acids. Per germline, CDR1 SEHNR and CDR2 FQNEAQ (reference sequence). This CDR3 reads CASSLGVAYEQYF. The CDR3 region has the DNA TGTGCCAGCAGCTTAGGAGTGGCCTACGAGCAGTACTTC.

The chain's CDR3 is CASSYLLGSTGELFF. The CDR3 DNA reads TGTGCCAGCAGTTACTTGTTGGGGTCTACCGGGGAGCTGTTTTTT. The V and J genes are TRBV6-6 and TRBJ2-2; unclear D gene. Trimming shortened V by 1 base and J by 5 bases, and 11 bases separated the two germline ends. Germline V gene lookup returns CDR1 MNHNY and CDR2 SVGAGI (reference sequence). This CDR3 has 15 residues.

The chain uses TRBV4-2 and TRBJ2-7; D is possibly TRBD2 (6 bases). This CDR3 region has 14 residues. V was cut by 0 bases and J by 1 base, with 7 bases left in between. In germline, CDR1 is LGHNA, CDR2 YNFKEQ. The chain's CDR3 is CASSQELASYEQYF. The DNA of the CDR3 is TGTGCCAGCAGCCAAGAACTAGCTTCCTACGAGCAGTACTTC.

The V call is TRBV29-1, the J call TRBJ1-5, with no clear D. The CDR3 runs to 16 residues. The V and J ends lost 6 bases and 5 bases respectively, with 23 bases between them. Germline loops: CDR1 SQVTM, CDR2 ANQGSEA. The CDR3 reads CSVASGPPPGDQPQHF. CDR3 coding DNA: TGCAGCGTCGCCTCCGGGCCGCCTCCCGGGGATCAGCCCCAGCATTTT.

This rearrangement joins TRBV28 to TRBJ2-5; D is unresolved. Trimming cost V 3 bases and J 5 bases, with 10 bases left between them. Looked up from germline, CDR1 is MDHEN and CDR2 is SYDVKM. The CDR3 contains 13 residues. The CDR3 loop reads CASSFNLLETQYF. DNA for the CDR3: TGTGCCAGCAGTTTCAACCTCCTGGAGACCCAGTACTTC.

The rearrangement uses TRBV7-9 and TRBJ2-2; either TRBD1 or TRBD2 may supply D (5 bases each). Deletions cut 9 bases from V and 0 bases from J, with 8 bases between. Germline CDR1 reads SEHNR; CDR2 reads FQNEAQ (reference sequence). The CDR3 is 13 amino acids. CDR3 coding DNA: TGTGCCAGAGGGACCTCGAACACCGGGGAGCTGTTTTTT. Protein: CARGTSNTGELFF.

V and J are TRBV4-3 and TRBJ1-2; tentative D call: TRBD1 (5 bases). The V gene lost 4 bases and the J gene lost 8 bases, with 17 bases spanning the gap. CDR3 length equals 14 residues. The germline CDR1 and CDR2 sequences are LGHNA and YSLEER. CDR3 region: CASSPEGRVGGYTF. CDR3 coding DNA: TGCGCCAGCAGCCCGGAGGGCAGGGTGGGAGGCTACACCTTC.

This chain links TRBV29-1 with TRBJ2-3; perhaps TRBD2 as D (6 bases). With 1 base removed from V and 1 base from J, the gap between germline ends came to 9 bases. Germline loops: CDR1 SQVTM, CDR2 ANQGSEA. CDR3 size: 14 residues. The CDR3 sequence: CSVEAGEGTDTQYF. DNA of the CDR3: TGCAGCGTTGAAGCGGGAGAGGGCACAGATACGCAGTATTTT.

V is TRBV7-2 and J is TRBJ2-4; D not certain. The V gene lost 5 bases and the J gene lost 0 bases, with 8 bases spanning the gap. Per germline, CDR1 SGHTA and CDR2 FQGNSA. The CDR3 length is 14 residues. The CDR3 DNA follows: TGTGCCAGCAGCCCGGAACTAGCCAAAAACATTCAGTACTTC. Protein product: CASSPELAKNIQYF. The variable domain in full, with the rest retrieved from reference TRBV7-2 and TRBJ2-4, is GAGVSQSPSNKVTEKGKDVELRCDPISGHTALYWYRQSLGQGLEFLIYFQGNSAPDKSGLPSDRFSAERTGGSVSTLTIQRTQQEDSAVYLCASSPELAKNIQYFGAGTRLSVL.

The chain employs TRBV7-2 and TRBJ2-7; 7 bases align to TRBD2. The length of the CDR3 is 18 residues. Unmatched junction bases numbered 13, after V lost 0 bases and J lost 2 bases. Germline-derived CDR1 and CDR2 are SGHTA and FQGNSA. Here the CDR3 reads CASSLATTSANSPYEQYF. The CDR3 region has the DNA TGTGCCAGCAGCTTAGCGACAACTAGCGCTAACTCTCCCTACGAGCAGTACTTC.

The V and J genes are TRBV11-3 and TRBJ2-3; D unclear. This CDR3 contains 13 residues. The V and J ends lost 4 bases and 8 bases respectively, with 13 bases between them. In germline, CDR1 is SGHNT, CDR2 YENEEA. CDR3 bases: TGTGCCAGCAGCTCCGTAGGGCTCGGTACGCAGTATTTT. It codes for CASSSVGLGTQYF.

This rearrangement joins TRBV28 to TRBJ1-1, with 7 bases lining up with TRBD1. J lost 0 bases, V lost 6 bases, and 7 bases had no gene match. The CDR3 runs to 15 residues. CDR1 MDHEN and CDR2 SYDVKM come from the germline V gene. The CDR3 DNA is TGTGCCAGCAGACCAGGGGGAAGACTGAACACTGAAGCTTTCTTT. Translated, it gives CASRPGGRLNTEAFF.

The V gene is TRBV2, the J gene TRBJ2-1; D is perhaps TRBD1 (6 bases). This CDR3 is 14 amino acids long. Trimming shortened V by 11 bases and J by 0 bases, and 14 bases separated the two germline ends. The V gene's germline CDR1 is SNHLY and CDR2 FYNNEI. CDR3 loop: CASYRDLSYNEQFF. CDR3 bases: TGTGCCTCATACAGGGACCTCTCCTACAATGAGCAGTTCTTC.

To note about this clone: A far larger clone differs by one base, so this is likely a read error. The chain links TRBV4-3 to TRBJ2-7, with no clear D. Germline CDR1 and CDR2: LGHNA and YSLEER. The CDR3 has 14 amino acids. The CDR3 sequence is CAGSQDRYSYEQYF. DNA for the CDR3: TGCGCCGGCAGCCAAGACCGTTACAGCTACGAGCAGTACTTC.

The chain combines TRBV7-9 with TRBJ1-4; D gene uncertain. The CDR3 extends over 14 amino acids. Germline V CDR1 and CDR2: SEHNR, FQNEAQ (reference sequence). Trimming pared 0 bases from V and 3 bases from J, leaving 5 bases between. The DNA for the CDR3 is TGTGCCAGCAGCTTAGCTTTGGCTAATGAAAAACTGTTTTTT. This translates into CASSLALANEKLFF.

This clone was detected a few times. The J gene is TRBJ2-2, the V gene TRBV7-3; 9 positions match TRBD2. CDR3 size: 15 residues. CDR1 and CDR2 (germline): SGHTA, FQGTGA. J was trimmed by 4 bases and V by 4 bases; bases with no gene match: 4. CDR3: CASSSYSGSTGELFF. The CDR3 bases are TGTGCCAGCAGCTCCTATAGCGGGAGCACCGGGGAGCTGTTTTTT.

The chain has TRBV10-3 and TRBJ1-1, with 7 bases fitting TRBD1. The V gene's germline CDR1 is ENHRY and CDR2 SYGVKD. V shed 3 bases, J shed 0 bases, and the junction held 4 bases outside the gene matches. This CDR3 region has 15 residues. The CDR3 reads CAISEPGQLNTEAFF. The CDR3 DNA reads TGTGCCATCAGTGAACCGGGACAGCTGAACACTGAAGCTTTCTTT.

This clone appeared a single time. The chain joins TRBV5-4 to TRBJ2-7; 8 bases align to TRBD1. CDR1 is SGHNT, CDR2 YYREEE, per germline (reference sequence). V dropped 3 bases and J dropped 3; count of bases not matched to a gene: 8. The CDR3 totals 15 residues. The CDR3 is CASSSSGTGDYEQYF. The CDR3 nucleotides read TGTGCCAGCAGCTCATCCGGGACAGGAGACTACGAGCAGTACTTC.

CDR3 sequence reads: CAWSVAAWAFF. DNA of the CDR3: TGTGCCTGGAGTGTAGCGGCCTGGGCTTTCTTT. J is TRBJ1-1 and V is TRBV30; no firm D call. The length of the CDR3 is 11 residues. The ends were cut back, 0 bases at V and 11 bases at J, with 10 bases in the middle. Germline V CDR1 and CDR2: GTSNPN, SVGIG (reference sequence).

Comments on this clone: It differs at one base from a far larger clone, so likely a read error. The same CDR3 arises from other DNA sequences in this sample as well. The chain is built from TRBV4-2 and TRBJ1-1, with D maybe TRBD1 (6 bases). The CDR3 extends over 16 amino acids. CDR1 is LGHNA, CDR2 YNFKEQ, per germline. The CDR3 region has the DNA TGTGCCAGCAGCCAAGGGGACACTCACACCAACACTGAAGCCTTCTTT. Amino acids: CASSQGDTHTNTEAFF.

This clone was recorded a few times. The chain combines TRBV28 with TRBJ2-5; no firm D call. The J call may not be correct, given that the DNA end is closer to TRBJ2-7. Germline V gene lookup returns CDR1 MDHEN and CDR2 SYDVKM. This CDR3 is built from 11 residues. CDR3 bases: TGTGCCAGCAGTACCAGGCACGAGCAGTACTTC. Translation gives CASSTRHEQYF.